Listed below are T cell receptor beta chains from one sample, sequenced in a study of CD8+ T cells in alopecia areata. TCRdb's table, derived via immunoSEQ multiplex PCR, lists solely in-frame clones and lacks some. In the table there are about 100,000 clones, 84% of which are singletons. The sequencing here drew on CD8+ T cells sorted from blood, taken at week 24, from a patient treated with tofacitinib. The receptor source for this set is a human donor with alopecia areata. Each CDR3 is given without its conserved first and last residue. Clone size is not always given. Where it is, it says once, few, many or a class for expanded clones.

CDR3: ASSALGGQQY; V: TRBV4-3; length: 10; size: .
CDR3: ASKSGQGMNTEAF; V: TRBV25-1; length: 13; size: .
CDR3: SATGGHSYEQY; V: TRBV29-1; length: 11; size: .
CDR3: SVGGGPSSTDTQY; V: TRBV29-1; length: 13; size: .
CDR3: ASSPGTGNYNEQF; V: TRBV7-9; length: 13; size: .
CDR3: ASSAGQIYNEQF; V: TRBV7-8; length: 12; size: .
CDR3: AISESEGGLANEQF; V: TRBV10-3; length: 14; size: .
CDR3: ASSSPERRSEQY; V: TRBV10-1; length: 12; size: .
CDR3: ASKDRGYEQY; V: TRBV28; length: 10; size: .
CDR3: AIRPTGPAQETQY; V: TRBV10-3; length: 13; size: .
CDR3: ASSPKGASPTGELF; V: TRBV5-1; length: 14; size: .
CDR3: ASRDPSGGYNEQF; V: TRBV14; length: 13; size: .
CDR3: ASSPGLAGIEQF; V: TRBV14; length: 12; size: .
CDR3: ASSLTGGLSYNEQF; V: TRBV27; length: 14; size: .
CDR3: ASSPGGGGAETQY; V: TRBV7-2; length: 13; size: .
CDR3: ASSGGQGFYNEQF; V: TRBV7-9; length: 13; size: .
CDR3: ASSLDGRLDTIY; V: TRBV5-4; length: 12; size: once
CDR3: ASGTVSGANVLT; V: TRBV7-8; length: 12; size: .
CDR3: ASSHPQGAADGELF; V: TRBV4-1; length: 14; size: .
CDR3: ASSQALGTSGGTDTQY; V: TRBV4-2; length: 16; size: .
CDR3: AWVSGTGNDEQY; V: TRBV30; length: 12; size: .
CDR3: ASKMLAGGENIQY; V: TRBV6-5; length: 13; size: .
CDR3: ASSQGGQSSYNSPLH; V: TRBV4-3; length: 15; size: .
CDR3: ASSQGLGRETQY; V: TRBV4-3; length: 12; size: .
CDR3: ASSPAGQSYEQY; V: TRBV5-1; length: 12; size: .
CDR3: ASSQVSTAIGSDTQY; V: TRBV4-1; length: 15; size: .
CDR3: ASSQRQGAWDTGELF; V: TRBV4-1; length: 15; size: .
CDR3: ASSLGQGLLNTEAF; V: TRBV7-9; length: 14; size: .
CDR3: AISEEPGTSQETQY; V: TRBV10-3; length: 14; size: .
CDR3: ASSSGQGSDGYT; V: TRBV11-1; length: 12; size: .
CDR3: ASSPDYDGELF; V: TRBV19; length: 11; size: once
CDR3: AWSVALLDTEAF; V: TRBV30; length: 12; size: .
CDR3: ASSPRGEGPYEQY; V: TRBV4-2; length: 13; size: once
CDR3: ATSSPPQGSEKLF; V: TRBV15; length: 13; size: few
CDR3: ASSRYNTGELF; V: TRBV6-5; length: 11; size: .
CDR3: SVEGGGGHSYEQY; V: TRBV29-1; length: 13; size: .
CDR3: SVRSSGFYNEQF; V: TRBV29-1; length: 12; size: .
CDR3: ASSVGNGGLEAF; V: TRBV5-6; length: 12; size: .
CDR3: ASSHYVGVEAF; V: TRBV13; length: 11; size: .
CDR3: ASSSWDYPETQY; V: TRBV5-4; length: 12; size: .